This T cell receptor beta chain was identified during a study of immune heterogeneity within non-small cell lung tumors. Study background: Among the tumors, several were squamous cell carcinomas, under eleven were non-squamous carcinomas and 1 was not otherwise specified.

The study's findings and limits: Alongside site-unique high-frequency clones, identical dominant CDR3 beta clonotypes recurred across tumor sites within a patient. In tumor regions, T-cell clonality showed a moderate but significant correlation with local tumor mutational burden (R around 0.34).

With 550 to 700 ng used per sample, the template was genomic DNA from bulk tumor. Biopsies, several per primary tumor and spaced far apart, were collected during surgery. The cohort was untreated, with newly diagnosed non-small cell lung cancer undergoing curative surgery. Donors comprised newly diagnosed non-small cell lung cancer patients undergoing surgery with curative intent. Germline CDR1 is SGDLS and CDR2 is YYNGEE. The CDR3 runs 13 residues. V was trimmed by 1 base and J by 6 bases, leaving 9 bases between them. Multiplex PCR amplified the TCR beta CDR3 region. Its first round ran for roughly 10 cycles with 32 V and 13 J primers. TCRdb fed the multiplex PCR reads into MiXCR, producing one record per CDR3 protein. Of about 16,000 distinct CDR3 sequences in the sample, less than 35% were seen once. This clonotype is labeled as medium-sized. No antigen is known for it.

Sequencing was performed on lung tumor tissue. This TCR was recovered from a man aged 35 to 55 with non-small cell lung cancer. The V call is TRBV9, the J call TRBJ2-3; the D gene is possibly TRBD1 (6 bases). CDR3 amino acids: CASSVSGQDTQYF. The CDR3, as DNA: TGTGCCAGCAGCGTATCAGGACAGGATACGCAGTATTTT.